What follows are 23 T cell receptor beta chains derived from one specimen sequenced in a study of blood T cell repertoires in COVID-19 (dated by TCRdb to 2020 to 2022). The library relied on the immunoSEQ multiplex PCR assay. This is the immuneACCESS table as TCRdb keeps it, with only in-frame sequences that have V and J called. A part of the clones is gone; compared with another copy, unresolved V genes explain less than half, and the rest is unexplained. This sample lists 300,000 to 450,000 clones; about 87% were detected once. The ten largest clones take up more than 9% of the sample. Sequenced input: peripheral blood. The receptors originated from a young woman with COVID-19, enrolled during active disease.

The CDR3 is CASSAGHAPIYEQYF. The CDR3 DNA sequence: TGTGCCAGCAGCGCGGGACATGCCCCTATCTACGAGCAGTACTTC. The chain recombines TRBV9 with TRBJ2-7, with D perhaps matching TRBD1 (6 bases). This CDR3 contains 15 residues. Trimming took off 3 bases at V and 3 bases at J, with 16 bases between the two ends. Germline CDR1 reads SGDLS; CDR2 reads YYNGEE.

For the CDR3, the DNA is TGTGCCAGCAGCTTGCGGCTACTTTACAATGAGCAGTTCTTC. Translated, it gives CASSLRLLYNEQFF. The chain has TRBV7-9 and TRBJ2-1; D call uncertain. Per germline, CDR1 SEHNR and CDR2 FQNEAQ (reference sequence). The CDR3 consists of 14 residues. The V gene lost 3 bases and the J gene lost 4 bases, with 10 bases spanning the gap.

This clone was seen a single time. The J gene is TRBJ2-3, the V gene TRBV23-1, with 10 positions matching TRBD1. TRBV23-1 is an ORF for which the function is uncertain. V shed 10 bases, J shed 5 bases, and the junction held 15 bases outside the gene matches. The CDR3 runs 16 residues. The CDR3 reads CATPLPDRGRGDTQYF. DNA of the CDR3: TGCGCCACGCCATTACCCGACAGGGGGCGAGGAGATACGCAGTATTTT.

As DNA, the CDR3 is TGTGCCAGCAGCTCCCCGGACTGGAGGGGAGAGACCCAGTACTTC. Translation gives CASSSPDWRGETQYF. The rearrangement links TRBV7-9 to TRBJ2-5, with D possibly TRBD2 on 6 matching bases. Per germline, CDR1 SEHNR and CDR2 FQNEAQ (reference sequence). The CDR3 runs to 15 residues. Trimming cost V 4 bases and J 4 bases, with 16 bases left between them.

The rearrangement uses TRBV19 and TRBJ2-5; D remains unclear. The CDR3 has 12 amino acids. Deletions cut 5 bases from V and 2 bases from J, with 6 bases between. Germline V gene data show CDR1 as LNHDA and CDR2 as SQIVND (reference sequence). CDR3 DNA: TGTGCCAGTAGTGCGTTTCAAGAGACCCAGTACTTC. Encoded protein: CASSAFQETQYF.

The J gene is TRBJ1-2, the V gene TRBV19; 7 bases are a match to TRBD1. Unmatched junction bases numbered 7, after V lost 5 bases and J lost 4 bases. CDR3 length equals 14 residues. The germline gives CDR1 LNHDA, CDR2 SQIVND (reference sequence). The CDR3 here is CASSDEGAPYGYTF. The DNA of the CDR3 is TGTGCCAGTAGTGATGAGGGGGCACCCTATGGCTACACCTTC.

V is TRBV2 and J is TRBJ2-2, with 9 bases lining up with TRBD2. CDR3 length equals 14 residues. The V and J ends lost 8 bases and 6 bases, in that order; junction bases with no gene match: 7. Germline V gene sequence: CDR1 SNHLY, CDR2 FYNNEI. CDR3 amino acids: CASSMWTSAGELFF. The CDR3 DNA sequence: TGTGCCAGCTCTATGTGGACTAGCGCCGGGGAGCTGTTTTTT. Full variable domain (remainder filled in from reference TRBV2 and TRBJ2-2): EPEVTQTPSHQVTQMGQEVILRCVPISNHLYFYWYRQILGQKVEFLVSFYNNEISEKSEIFDDQFSVERPDGSNFTLKIRSTKLEDSAMYFCASSMWTSAGELFFGEGSRLTVL.

The genes are TRBV27 and TRBJ2-7; TRBD2 matches at 8 bases. The CDR3 runs 15 residues. The junction had 7 bases not matched to a gene; V was cut back by 2 bases and J by 4 bases. CDR1 and CDR2 (germline): MNHEY, SMNVEV (reference sequence). DNA of the CDR3: TGTGCCAGCAGTTTAGGGCTAGCGGGCCTTTACGAGCAGTACTTC. Translation: CASSLGLAGLYEQYF.

The chain combines TRBV15 with TRBJ1-5, with 7 bases aligning to TRBD1. Germline V CDR1 and CDR2: LNHNV, YYDKDF (reference sequence). Trimming at V came to 3 bases and at J to 0 bases, leaving 2 bases not matched to a gene. This CDR3 is built from 15 residues. The CDR3 nucleotides are TGTGCCACCAGCAGGGGACAGAATAGCAATCAGCCCCAGCATTTT. As protein: CATSRGQNSNQPQHF. Variable domain in full (rest from reference TRBV15 and TRBJ1-5): DAMVIQNPRYQVTQFGKPVTLSCSQTLNHNVMYWYQQKSSQAPKLLFHYYDKDFNNEADTPDNFQSRRPNTSFCFLDIRSPGLGDTAMYLCATSRGQNSNQPQHFGDGTRLSIL.

The chain couples TRBV3-1 (or the pseudogene TRBV3-2) to TRBJ1-3; D gene uncertain. Germline values: CDR1 LGHDT, CDR2 YNNKEL (reference sequence). This CDR3 comprises 13 residues. V lost 6 bases and J 7 bases, leaving 13 bases between the germline ends. CDR3 region: CASSMEPRNTIYF. The CDR3 nucleotides read TGTGCCAGCAGTATGGAGCCGCGGAACACCATATATTTT.

The chain employs TRBV11-2 and TRBJ1-3; D is unclear. V shed 1 base and J shed 3 bases, with 7 bases lying between them. Per germline, CDR1 SGHAT and CDR2 FQNNGV. This CDR3 is 14 amino acids long. The CDR3 reads CASSLGYSGNTIYF. CDR3 sequence (DNA): TGTGCCAGCAGCTTAGGTTACAGTGGAAACACCATATATTTT.

The rearrangement links TRBV21-1 to TRBJ2-1; no DNA check was done on the table's D call, TRBD2. TRBV21-1 is a pseudogene. The CDR3 has 17 amino acids. Written as DNA, the CDR3 is TGTGCCAGCAGCAACGGGACTAGCGGGAGCTCCTACAATGAGCAGTTCTTC. Translating it yields CASSNGTSGSSYNEQFF.

The table lists this clone with a count of one. The chain uses TRBV19 and TRBJ2-7, with D possibly being TRBD2 (6 bases). V was shortened by 4 bases and J by 0 bases, with 13 bases between the two germline ends. The CDR3 extends over 15 amino acids. CDR1 LNHDA and CDR2 SQIVND come from the germline V gene (reference sequence). This CDR3 is CASSTLGGSSYEQYF. Here the CDR3 DNA reads TGTGCCAGTAGTACCCTGGGGGGAAGCTCCTACGAGCAGTACTTC.

The chain recombines TRBV5-4 with TRBJ2-7; D call uncertain. This CDR3 has 13 amino acids. Germline values: CDR1 SGHNT, CDR2 YYREEE (reference sequence). Trimming pared 4 bases from V and 6 bases from J, leaving 14 bases between. The CDR3 coding sequence is TGTGCCAGCAGCCTTACCGACTTATCCGAGCAGTACTTC. This codes for CASSLTDLSEQYF.

As for this clone: The sample carries other DNA sequences with the same CDR3. The rearrangement uses TRBV28 and TRBJ2-5; 11 bases line up with TRBD2. Germline V gene lookup returns CDR1 MDHEN and CDR2 SYDVKM. J lost 2 bases, V lost 4 bases, and 6 bases had no gene match. The CDR3 is 16 residues long. CDR3 sequence: CASSSSGRQAQETQYF. The CDR3 DNA follows: TGTGCCAGCAGTTCTAGCGGGAGGCAAGCACAAGAGACCCAGTACTTC.

The chain is built from TRBV29-1 and TRBJ1-1; the match to TRBD1 covers 7 bases. The CDR3 runs 13 residues. The J segment lost 0 bases and the V segment lost 7 bases, leaving 5 bases of the junction unmatched. Germline V lookup: CDR1 SQVTM, CDR2 ANQGSEA. The CDR3 DNA reads as TGCAGCGCCCTGACAGGGATGAACACTGAAGCTTTCTTT. Translated: CSALTGMNTEAFF.

CDR3 nucleotides: TGTGCCAGCAGCTTATGGGCGACTAGCAGCTACGAGCAGTACTTC. Translation: CASSLWATSSYEQYF. The rearrangement uses TRBV11-2 and TRBJ2-7; 7 bases fit TRBD2. V trimming: 2 bases; J trimming: 3 bases; junction bases outside the gene matches: 7. Germline values: CDR1 SGHAT, CDR2 FQNNGV. The CDR3 length is 15 residues.

V and J are TRBV5-6 and TRBJ1-1; D is unresolved. Germline V gene data show CDR1 as SGHDT and CDR2 as YYEEEE. This CDR3 has 16 residues. Trimming cost V 3 bases and J 1 base, with 16 bases left between them. CDR3 sequence (DNA): TGTGCCAGCAGCTCCCCCGGGTGGGGAGAGAACACTGAAGCTTTCTTT. Its translation is CASSSPGWGENTEAFF.

The V call is TRBV3-1 (or the pseudogene TRBV3-2), the J call TRBJ2-7; 8 bases line up with TRBD2. The CDR3 extends over 13 amino acids. CDR1 is LGHDT, CDR2 YNNKEL, per germline (reference sequence). The V segment lost 5 bases and the J segment 4 bases; nucleotides outside the gene matches: 4. CDR3 region: CASSMTSEYEQYF. DNA for the CDR3: TGTGCCAGCAGCATGACTAGCGAGTACGAGCAGTACTTC.

V is TRBV19 and J is TRBJ2-3; possibly TRBD2 for D (6 bases). Trimming took 3 bases from V and 8 from J, leaving 21 bases between them. Germline loops: CDR1 LNHDA, CDR2 SQIVND (reference sequence). This CDR3 region has 16 residues. This CDR3 reads CASSMYGGVTQVTQYF. The CDR3 nucleotides are TGTGCCAGTAGTATGTACGGCGGGGTAACACAAGTTACGCAGTATTTT.

This sequence joins TRBV9 and TRBJ2-2, with D maybe TRBD1 (6 bases). The CDR3 runs to 15 residues. The V gene lost 4 bases and the J gene lost 4 bases, with 14 bases spanning the gap. Germline V gene lookup returns CDR1 SGDLS and CDR2 YYNGEE. CDR3: CASSSTGFGTGELFF. CDR3 sequence (DNA): TGTGCCAGCAGCTCCACAGGGTTTGGCACCGGGGAGCTGTTTTTT.

This chain joins TRBV15 and TRBJ2-2; D perhaps matches TRBD2 (6 bases). This CDR3 has 15 amino acids. The V and J ends lost 2 bases and 4 bases respectively, with 11 bases between them. CDR1 is LNHNV and CDR2 is YYDKDF in the germline V gene (reference sequence). The CDR3 DNA sequence: TGTGCCACCAGCAGACGTAGCGGAACCACCGGGGAGCTGTTTTTT. Its translation: CATSRRSGTTGELFF.

This clone turned up a few times. The chain carries TRBV5-1 and TRBJ1-4; maybe TRBD1 (6 bases). V was clipped by 4 bases and J by 7 bases, with 17 bases between them. The CDR3 is made up of 15 amino acids. Germline V gene lookup returns CDR1 SGHRS and CDR2 YFSETQ. In DNA, the CDR3 is TGCGCCAGCAGCATCGACAGGAACTCTCGTGAAAAACTGTTTTTT. It specifies CASSIDRNSREKLFF.